Listed below are T cell receptor beta chains from one sample, sequenced in a study of cytomegalovirus exposure and HLA in healthy donors. TCRdb's table, derived via immunoSEQ multiplex PCR, lists solely in-frame clones and lacks some. This table holds fewer than 250,000 clones, about four fifths found once. Material for sequencing was PBMCs. The receptor source for this set is a woman between 50 and 59 years old in good health and CMV-seropositive. The CDR3 runs from the conserved cysteine through the conserved F or W. The order of the fields is D gene, J gene, clone size, V gene, CDR3 protein, CDR3 DNA. The D gene is left open where the match is weak. The size entry is marked missing in some rows and otherwise reads once, few, many or a size class.

D gene: .; J gene: TRBJ1-2; clone size: .; V gene: TRBV5-5; CDR3 protein: CASSFSYNYGYTF; CDR3 DNA: TGTGCCAGCAGCTTTAGTTATAACTATGGCTACACCTTC
D gene: TRBD1; J gene: TRBJ1-4; clone size: .; V gene: TRBV4-2; CDR3 protein: CASSQVQGANEKLFF; CDR3 DNA: TGTGCCAGCAGCCAAGTACAGGGGGCTAATGAAAAACTGTTTTTT
D gene: .; J gene: TRBJ1-1; clone size: .; V gene: TRBV6-5; CDR3 protein: CASSYSSGGGAEAFF; CDR3 DNA: TGTGCCAGCAGTTACTCGAGCGGGGGGGGAGCTGAAGCTTTCTTT
D gene: TRBD2; J gene: TRBJ2-7; clone size: .; V gene: TRBV10-3; CDR3 protein: CAIRTSVSSYEQYF; CDR3 DNA: TGTGCCATCAGGACTAGCGTAAGCTCCTACGAGCAGTACTTC
D gene: TRBD1; J gene: TRBJ2-1; clone size: .; V gene: TRBV5-6; CDR3 protein: CASSLAGGWSNEQFF; CDR3 DNA: TGTGCCAGCAGCTTGGCAGGGGGCTGGTCGAATGAGCAGTTCTTC
D gene: .; J gene: TRBJ1-5; clone size: .; V gene: TRBV30; CDR3 protein: CAWSALLLPGDQPQHF; CDR3 DNA: TGTGCCTGGAGTGCTCTCCTACTCCCGGGGGACCAGCCCCAGCATTTT
D gene: TRBD2; J gene: TRBJ2-1; clone size: .; V gene: TRBV6-1; CDR3 protein: CASSRGGNYNEQFF; CDR3 DNA: TGTGCCAGCAGTCGGGGGGGGAATTACAATGAGCAGTTCTTC
D gene: .; J gene: TRBJ1-2; clone size: once; V gene: TRBV30; CDR3 protein: CAWNLQGFDGYTF; CDR3 DNA: TGTGCCTGGAACCTTCAGGGTTTCGATGGCTACACCTTC
D gene: .; J gene: TRBJ1-4; clone size: .; V gene: TRBV19; CDR3 protein: CATGTLLTNEKLFF; CDR3 DNA: TGTGCCACCGGGACACTGTTAACTAATGAAAAACTGTTTTTT
D gene: TRBD1; J gene: TRBJ1-1; clone size: .; V gene: TRBV5-4; CDR3 protein: CASSLMTPGQGAGGAFF; CDR3 DNA: TGTGCCAGCAGCCTGATGACCCCGGGACAGGGGGCAGGTGGAGCTTTCTTT
D gene: .; J gene: TRBJ2-6; clone size: once; V gene: TRBV28; CDR3 protein: CASSLWAANVLTF; CDR3 DNA: TGTGCCAGCAGTTTATGGGCGGCCAACGTCCTGACTTTC
D gene: .; J gene: TRBJ2-7; clone size: .; V gene: TRBV4-3; CDR3 protein: CASSQDVVSYEQYF; CDR3 DNA: TGCGCCAGCAGCCAAGACGTGGTTTCCTACGAGCAGTACTTC
D gene: .; J gene: TRBJ2-3; clone size: .; V gene: TRBV6-5; CDR3 protein: CASSYGGPSRTDTQYF; CDR3 DNA: TGTGCCAGCAGTTACGGAGGGCCCTCCCGCACAGATACGCAGTATTTT
D gene: .; J gene: TRBJ1-2; clone size: once; V gene: TRBV6-5; CDR3 protein: CASSNSRVRGYTF; CDR3 DNA: TGTGCCAGCAGCAATTCCAGGGTACGGGGCTACACCTTC
D gene: .; J gene: TRBJ2-5; clone size: .; V gene: TRBV9; CDR3 protein: CASSWDSEETQYF; CDR3 DNA: TGTGCCAGCAGCTGGGACTCCGAAGAGACCCAGTACTTC
D gene: .; J gene: TRBJ1-1; clone size: .; V gene: TRBV11-3; CDR3 protein: CASSLGGMVAFF; CDR3 DNA: TGTGCCAGCAGCTTAGGGGGCATGGTAGCTTTCTTT
D gene: .; J gene: TRBJ1-2; clone size: few; V gene: TRBV28; CDR3 protein: CASSFSHYGYTF; CDR3 DNA: TGTGCCAGCAGTTTTAGTCACTATGGCTACACCTTC
D gene: TRBD1; J gene: TRBJ2-3; clone size: .; V gene: TRBV5-1; CDR3 protein: CASSRGQGGTDTQYF; CDR3 DNA: TGCGCCAGCAGCCGGGGACAGGGAGGCACAGATACGCAGTATTTT
D gene: .; J gene: TRBJ2-7; clone size: .; V gene: TRBV15; CDR3 protein: CATSRSARAGSYEQYF; CDR3 DNA: TGTGCCACCAGCAGATCGGCCAGGGCGGGATCCTACGAGCAGTACTTC
D gene: .; J gene: TRBJ1-3; clone size: .; V gene: TRBV7-2; CDR3 protein: CASSLTGIGSGNTIYF; CDR3 DNA: TGTGCCAGCAGCCTAACAGGGATCGGCTCTGGAAACACCATATATTTT
D gene: .; J gene: TRBJ2-3; clone size: once; V gene: TRBV6-1; CDR3 protein: CASTGLNTDTQYF; CDR3 DNA: TGTGCCAGCACAGGGTTAAACACAGATACGCAGTATTTT
D gene: .; J gene: TRBJ1-4; clone size: once; V gene: TRBV27; CDR3 protein: CASSSGGVDEKLFF; CDR3 DNA: TGTGCCAGCAGTTCTGGGGGGGTGGACGAAAAACTGTTTTTT
D gene: .; J gene: TRBJ2-3; clone size: .; V gene: TRBV5-4; CDR3 protein: CASNPAGDWADTQYF; CDR3 DNA: TGTGCCAGCAACCCCGCCGGGGATTGGGCAGATACGCAGTATTTT
D gene: .; J gene: TRBJ2-5; clone size: .; V gene: TRBV5-6; CDR3 protein: CASSLAGPQETQYF; CDR3 DNA: TGTGCCAGCAGCTTAGCGGGTCCCCAAGAGACCCAGTACTTC